This is a list of T cell receptor beta chains from one sample in a study of response to subunit inactivated influenza vaccine. One entry per CDR3 protein results from TCRdb running MiXCR on the RT-PCR reads. The table shows some 800,000 distinct CDR3 sequences, with 21% occurring only once. Sequences were derived from PBMCs from blood, sampled roughly 5 days after vaccination. These receptors originate from a man aged 50-60 years who received an inactivated influenza vaccine. Each CDR3 is given with its conserved first and last residue. The order of the fields is D gene, clone size, J gene, V gene, CDR3 protein, CDR3 DNA. D genes are given only for firm matches. The size field is filled for only some rows; it gives once, few, many or a size class.

TRBD1	few	TRBJ1-2	TRBV5-1	CASSTTWDSNYGYTF	TGCGCCAGCAGCACTACCTGGGACAGTAACTATGGCTACACCTTC
NA	few	TRBJ1-1	TRBV21-1	CASSKAGVLTFF	TGTGCCAGCAGCAAAGCGGGGGTATTAACTTTCTTT
NA	NA	TRBJ2-1	TRBV11-1	CASSSLPGLGGSSDEQFF	TGTGCCAGCAGCTCCCTCCCGGGACTGGGGGGAAGTTCGGATGAGCAGTTCTTC
TRBD1	NA	TRBJ1-4	TRBV5-5	CASSSIGGQGNEKLFF	TGTGCCAGCAGCTCTATCGGGGGACAGGGAAATGAAAAACTGTTTTTT
NA	NA	TRBJ1-4	TRBV2	CASSDGGANEKLFF	TGTGCCAGCAGTGACGGGGGGGCTAATGAAAAACTGTTTTTT
NA	NA	TRBJ2-1	TRBV11-2	CASSSRLGRYNEQFF	TGTGCCAGCAGCTCCCGGTTGGGCAGGTACAATGAGCAGTTCTTC
NA	NA	TRBJ1-5	TRBV20-1	CSARQHNQPQHF	TGCAGTGCTAGACAGCACAATCAGCCCCAGCATTTT
NA	NA	TRBJ2-7	TRBV9	CASSVASTGTYEQYF	TGTGCCAGCAGCGTAGCGTCTACCGGGACCTACGAGCAGTACTTC
NA	once	TRBJ2-2	TRBV10-2	CASSEQTNNGELFF	TGCGCCAGCAGTGAACAAACGAACAACGGGGAGCTGTTTTTT
TRBD1	few	TRBJ2-1	TRBV29-1	CSAWTGINEQFF	TGCAGCGCCTGGACAGGGATAAATGAGCAGTTCTTC
NA	NA	TRBJ2-1	TRBV28	CASSLWRGRVSYNEQFF	TGTGCCAGCAGTTTGTGGCGGGGTCGGGTTTCCTACAATGAGCAGTTCTTC
NA	NA	TRBJ2-1	TRBV20-1	CSARPYSGTSNEQFF	TGCAGTGCTAGGCCCTATAGCGGAACTAGCAATGAGCAGTTCTTC